This T cell receptor (beta chain) was recorded in a study of blood T cell repertoires in COVID-19. For the study at large: Sample material is recorded as cDNA or gDNA derived from T cells, B-cell-depleted T cells, or PBMCs.

The CDR3 is made up of 13 amino acids. Trimming left V 5 bases short and J 8 bases short, with 13 bases between. CDR1 and CDR2 from the germline V gene are SSHAT and FNYEAQ (reference sequence). Those who participated ranged in age from roughly 18 to 89 years and resided in about two dozen US areas. Cohorts were determined from participant-reported clinical history. Cohort 3 recovered donors had two negative PCRs, clearance, or symptom resolution. Assay: immunoSEQ multiplex PCR; the TCRdb copy retains only in-frame clones and omits some. This table holds under 200,000 clones, over 75% found once. The chain uses TRBV7-7 and TRBJ2-1, with D tentatively TRBD2 (7 bases). The receptor's source is a man between 45 and 60 years old who had recovered from COVID-19. The material sequenced was PBMCs or T cells enriched from blood (not recorded which). The CDR3 region is CASSGGARDEQFF. The CDR3 bases are TGTGCCAGCAGCGGGGGGGCCAGGGATGAGCAGTTCTTC.